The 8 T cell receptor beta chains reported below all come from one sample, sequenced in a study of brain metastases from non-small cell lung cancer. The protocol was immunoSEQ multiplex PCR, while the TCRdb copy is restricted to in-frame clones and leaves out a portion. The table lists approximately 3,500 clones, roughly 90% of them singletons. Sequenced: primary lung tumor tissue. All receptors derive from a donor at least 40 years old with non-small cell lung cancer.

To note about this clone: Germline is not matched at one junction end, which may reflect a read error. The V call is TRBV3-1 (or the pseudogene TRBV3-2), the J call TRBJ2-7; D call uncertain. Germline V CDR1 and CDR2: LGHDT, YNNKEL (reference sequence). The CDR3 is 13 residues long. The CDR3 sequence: CTSSQGPVGEQYF. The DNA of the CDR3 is TGTACCAGCAGCCAAGGCCCAGTGGGGGAGCAGTACTTC.

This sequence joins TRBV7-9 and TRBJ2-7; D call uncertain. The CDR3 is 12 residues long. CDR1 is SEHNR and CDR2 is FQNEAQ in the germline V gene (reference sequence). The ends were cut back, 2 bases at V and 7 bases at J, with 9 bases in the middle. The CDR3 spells CASSLTGDEQYF. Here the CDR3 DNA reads TGTGCCAGCAGCTTAACTGGGGATGAGCAGTACTTC.

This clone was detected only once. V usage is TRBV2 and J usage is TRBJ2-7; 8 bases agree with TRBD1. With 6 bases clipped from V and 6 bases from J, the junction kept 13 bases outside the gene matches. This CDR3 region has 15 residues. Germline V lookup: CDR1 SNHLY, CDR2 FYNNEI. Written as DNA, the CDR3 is TGTGCCAGCAGGGACGGCAGGGGGCCCATTTCCGAGCAGTACTTC. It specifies CASRDGRGPISEQYF.

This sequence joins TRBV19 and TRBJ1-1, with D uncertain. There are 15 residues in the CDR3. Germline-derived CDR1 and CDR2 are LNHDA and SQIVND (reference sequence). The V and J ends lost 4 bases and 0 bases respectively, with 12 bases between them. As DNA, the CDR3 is TGTGCCAGTAGTACTCCACGGCAGATGAACACTGAAGCTTTCTTT. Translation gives CASSTPRQMNTEAFF. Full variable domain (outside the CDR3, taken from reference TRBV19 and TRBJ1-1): DGGITQSPKYLFRKEGQNVTLSCEQNLNHDAMYWYRQDPGQGLRLIYYSQIVNDFQKGDIAEGYSVSREKKESFPLTVTSAQKNPTAFYLCASSTPRQMNTEAFFGQGTRLTVV.

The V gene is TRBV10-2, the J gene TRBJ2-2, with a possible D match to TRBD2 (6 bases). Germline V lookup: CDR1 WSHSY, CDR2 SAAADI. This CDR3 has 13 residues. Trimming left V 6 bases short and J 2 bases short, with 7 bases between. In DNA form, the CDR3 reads TGCGCCAGCAGGGAGGGTAACACCGGGGAGCTGTTTTTT. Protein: CASREGNTGELFF.

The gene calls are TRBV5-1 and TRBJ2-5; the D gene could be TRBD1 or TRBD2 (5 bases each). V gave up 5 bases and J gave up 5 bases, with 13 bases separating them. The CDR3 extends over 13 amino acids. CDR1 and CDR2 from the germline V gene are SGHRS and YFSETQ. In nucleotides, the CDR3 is TGCGCCAGCAGACGGGACCCATCGGAGACCCAGTACTTC. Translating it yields CASRRDPSETQYF. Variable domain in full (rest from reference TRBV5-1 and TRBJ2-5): KAGVTQTPRYLIKTRGQQVTLSCSPISGHRSVSWYQQTPGQGLQFLFEYFSETQRNKGNFPGRFSGRQFSNSRSEMNVSTLELGDSALYLCASRRDPSETQYFGPGTRLLVL.

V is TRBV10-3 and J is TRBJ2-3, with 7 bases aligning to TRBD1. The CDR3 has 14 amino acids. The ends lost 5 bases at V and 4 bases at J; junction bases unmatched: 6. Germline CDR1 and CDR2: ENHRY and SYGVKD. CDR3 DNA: TGTGCCATCAGTCGACAGGGTACCGCAGATACGCAGTATTTT. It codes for CAISRQGTADTQYF.

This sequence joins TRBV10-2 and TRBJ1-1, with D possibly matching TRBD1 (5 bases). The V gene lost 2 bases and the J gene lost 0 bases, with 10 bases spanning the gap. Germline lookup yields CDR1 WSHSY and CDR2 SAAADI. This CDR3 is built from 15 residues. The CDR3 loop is CASSEVRELNTEAFF. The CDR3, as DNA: TGCGCCAGCAGTGAGGTCAGGGAGCTGAACACTGAAGCTTTCTTT.